This entry describes one TCR beta chain. The record originates from a study of regulatory T cells in long-lasting Graves disease. For TCR beta, libraries came from iRepertoire HTBI primers and Arm-PCR of CDR3 regions. One entry per CDR3 protein results from TCRdb running MiXCR on the multiplex PCR reads. The repertoire holds some 330,000 distinct CDR3 sequences, approximately 12% seen once, with 18% in the top ten. Germline V gene sequence: CDR1 SNHLY, CDR2 FYNNEI. Losses at the gene ends were 7 bases for V and 5 bases for J; bases not matched to a gene: 3. The CDR3 has 13 residues. Time point reported: newly diagnosed GD, antithyroid drugs for less than 3 months. After RNA was extracted from PBMCs, the TCR library was made from it. American Thyroid Association guidelines defined Graves' disease diagnosis. These data also featured in a second study, about T cells in Graves' hyperthyroidism and ophthalmopathy. In that study: The study used the HTBI primer set for a first-round RT-PCR of the TCR CDR3. Ophthalmopathy and stable hyperthyroidism were separated by a 13 V-J model.

This specimen was peripheral blood mononuclear cells (PBMCs), taken at new diagnosis, from a patient treated with antithyroid drugs. J is TRBJ1-5 and V is TRBV2; 9 nucleotides align to TRBD1. The source of this sequence is a woman aged 18-29 years with Graves disease. CDR3: CASTRTGDQPQHF. CDR3 nucleotide sequence: TGTGCCAGCACCCGGACAGGGGATCAGCCCCAGCATTTT.